This T cell receptor (beta chain) was sequenced for a study of blood T cell repertoires in COVID-19. Study-level background: Both acute and convalescent COVID-19 samples were obtained from the United States, Italy and Spain. The cDNA or gDNA used as material had been derived from T cells, B-cell-depleted T cells, or PBMCs.

V lost 6 bases, J lost 4 bases, and 18 bases lay in between. The CDR3 consists of 15 residues. The germline V gene encodes CDR1 MNHEY and CDR2 SVGAGI. In the authors' methods: Reference gene primers were amplified, and this amplification served to estimate nucleated cell counts. Generated by immunoSEQ multiplex PCR, the TCRdb table keeps only in-frame clones and is missing some. D and trimming come from the DNA, and the V and J calls and clone size come from that table. The repertoire has over 85,000 clones, around 87% of them found once; the top ten carry 15% to 20%. V is TRBV6-5 and J is TRBJ1-2, with D perhaps TRBD1 (6 bases). This TCR came from a human donor in a cohort sampled during active COVID-19. Material: peripheral blood. The CDR3 spells CASSRQQGVGYGYTF. DNA of the CDR3: TGTGCCAGCAGCCGCCAACAGGGAGTCGGCTATGGCTACACCTTC.